This T cell receptor (beta chain) was captured by sequencing in a study of blood T cell repertoires in COVID-19. Overall study context: The samples span acute and convalescent COVID-19 from the United States, Italy and Spain.

Original processing notes: Amplifying reference gene primers gave estimates of nucleated cell counts. Generated by immunoSEQ multiplex PCR, the TCRdb table keeps only in-frame clones and is missing some. The D gene and trimming were derived from the DNA, and the V and J assignments and clone size from that table. The sample lists approximately 130,000 clones, 81% occurring once. With 1 base removed from V and 5 bases from J, the gap between germline ends came to 11 bases. The CDR3 is 14 amino acids. Germline V gene sequence: CDR1 LGHDT, CDR2 YNNKEL (reference sequence). The J gene is TRBJ2-5, the V gene TRBV3-1 (or the pseudogene TRBV3-2); D gene uncertain. Sequencing input: peripheral blood. The sequence came from an older woman with active or convalescent COVID-19. CDR3 DNA sequence: TGTGCCAGCAGCCAAGGGGCTACTCAGGAGACCCAGTACTTC. Protein sequence: CASSQGATQETQYF.